Listed here is a single T cell receptor beta chain. Its specificity is unknown. Germline V gene lookup returns CDR1 SGHRS and CDR2 YFSETQ. With 2 bases clipped from V and 5 bases from J, the junction kept 5 bases outside the gene matches. CDR3 size: 15 residues. This entry comes from a study of tumor and adjacent non-tumor tissue in lung cancer. About the study: Histology: about 13 adenocarcinoma, a couple of squamous cell carcinoma, 1 small cell lung cancer. Aged roughly 31 to 85 years, patients included roughly ten men and roughly 5 women with stage I to III disease.

The library came from three nested PCR rounds adapted from ARM-PCR protocols. TCRdb reprocessed the multiplex PCR reads with MiXCR, giving one entry per CDR3 protein. The data contain roughly 220,000 distinct CDR3 sequences, 71% of them singletons. No cell sorting was done before RNA was extracted from the tissue. Findings of the study overall: Tumor TCR diversity, when higher, was linked to shorter survival. In normal lung, the top 100 clones were significantly more dominant than in tumor.

V is TRBV5-1 and J is TRBJ2-1; 9 positions agree with TRBD2. The TCR sequence derives from a man in his sixties with non-small cell lung cancer. The sample was lung tumor tissue. For the CDR3, the DNA is TGCGCCAGCAGCTTCGGCCTAGCGGGACACAATGAGCAGTTCTTC. Protein: CASSFGLAGHNEQFF.